Detailed here is one T cell receptor (beta chain). The protocol was immunoSEQ multiplex PCR, while the TCRdb copy is restricted to in-frame clones and leaves out a portion. The sample includes about 120,000 clones, 80% to 90% of them seen just once. These data are taken from a study of T cell responses to AZD1222 COVID-19 vaccine. The sequencing used peripheral blood, collected on day 0 of MenACWY control vaccination. This sequence originates from an adult in good health.

The CDR3 region is CAWSVGGGAGDTQYF. In DNA form, the CDR3 reads TGTGCCTGGAGTGTTGGGGGGGGAGCGGGAGATACGCAGTATTTT. The V and J genes are TRBV30 and TRBJ2-3, with 7 bases matching TRBD2. The CDR3 loop spans 15 amino acids. The V gene end was trimmed by 0 bases and the J gene end by 5 bases; junction bases not matched to a gene: 8. Germline values: CDR1 GTSNPN, CDR2 SVGIG (reference sequence).